This T cell receptor beta chain was sequenced during a study of T cells in Graves' hyperthyroidism and ophthalmopathy. This clonotype has at least ten counts. Amplified regions were TCR beta CDR3 sequences from RNA transcripts. Using the HTBI primer set, a first-round RT-PCR was run on the TCR CDR3. TCRdb recomputed calls from the multiplex PCR reads with MiXCR, one row per CDR3 protein. Here the sample spans about 420,000 distinct CDR3 sequences, 15% to 18% being singletons. Sequencing was done on a sample of blood. The clonotype comes from a woman between 18 and 29 years old with Graves' hyperthyroidism.

In DNA, the CDR3 is TGTGCCAGCAGTTCGGTGAACACTGAAGCTTTCTTT. Protein product: CASSSVNTEAFF. V gene TRBV28 combines with J gene TRBJ1-1; no firm D call. The CDR3 sequence is 12 residues long. V dropped 4 bases and J dropped 0 bases, with 3 bases sitting between them. Germline V gene data show CDR1 as MDHEN and CDR2 as SYDVKM.